This T cell receptor beta chain appears in the sequencing data of a study of early T cells in non-severe SARS-CoV-2 infection. Turning to the study itself: Chains were not paired, and sequencing was done on bulk RNA from unsorted whole blood.

In TCRdb, the 5' RACE reads were re-called with MiXCR into one record per CDR3 protein. This table holds 35,000 to 40,000 distinct CDR3 sequences, 3.5% to 5% found once. This clonotype was detected many times. Trimming shortened V by 10 bases and J by 3 bases, and 20 bases separated the two germline ends. Germline V CDR1 and CDR2: SGHVS, FQNEAQ. This CDR3 region has 15 residues. This clonotype was sampled from an adult who was a healthcare worker with PCR-confirmed SARS-CoV-2 infection or an uninfected control (not recorded which). The material sequenced was whole blood. The chain is built from TRBV7-8 and TRBJ2-3; TRBD1 might be the D (6 bases). The CDR3 loop is CATAPRGIWTDTQYF. In DNA, the CDR3 is TGTGCCACCGCCCCCAGGGGAATCTGGACAGATACGCAGTATTTT.